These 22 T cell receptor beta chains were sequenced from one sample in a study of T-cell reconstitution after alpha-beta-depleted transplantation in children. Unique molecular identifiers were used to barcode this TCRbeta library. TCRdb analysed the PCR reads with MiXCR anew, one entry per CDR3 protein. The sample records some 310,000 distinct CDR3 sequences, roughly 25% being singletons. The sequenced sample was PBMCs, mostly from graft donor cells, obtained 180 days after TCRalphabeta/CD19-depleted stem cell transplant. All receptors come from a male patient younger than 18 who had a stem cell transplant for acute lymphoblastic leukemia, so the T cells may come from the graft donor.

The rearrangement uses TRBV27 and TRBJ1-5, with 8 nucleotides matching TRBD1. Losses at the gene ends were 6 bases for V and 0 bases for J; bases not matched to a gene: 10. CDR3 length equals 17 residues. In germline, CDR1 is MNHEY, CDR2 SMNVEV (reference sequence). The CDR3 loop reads CASSPGGLGYSNQPQHF. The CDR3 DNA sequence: TGTGCCAGCAGCCCAGGGGGCCTAGGGTATAGCAATCAGCCCCAGCATTTT.

The DNA for the CDR3 is TGTGCCAGCAGTTACTTCGGGGCTAGCGGGAGTGAGCAGTTCTTC. This translates into CASSYFGASGSEQFF. The rearrangement uses TRBV6-5 and TRBJ2-1; TRBD2 matches at 10 bases. The junction had 6 bases not matched to a gene; V was cut back by 1 base and J by 9 bases. The germline V gene has CDR1 MNHEY and CDR2 SVGAGI. This CDR3 is 15 amino acids long.

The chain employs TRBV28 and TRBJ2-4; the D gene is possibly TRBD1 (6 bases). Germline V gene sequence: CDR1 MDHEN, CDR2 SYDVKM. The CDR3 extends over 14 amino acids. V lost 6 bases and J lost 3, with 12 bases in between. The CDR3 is CASRSTGSKNIQYF. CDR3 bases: TGTGCCAGCAGATCCACAGGGAGCAAAAACATTCAGTACTTC. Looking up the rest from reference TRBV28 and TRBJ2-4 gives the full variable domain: DVKVTQSSRYLVKRTGEKVFLECVQDMDHENMFWYRQDPGLGLRLIYFSYDVKMKEKGDIPEGYSVSREKKERFSLILESASTNQTSMYLCASRSTGSKNIQYFGAGTRLSVL.

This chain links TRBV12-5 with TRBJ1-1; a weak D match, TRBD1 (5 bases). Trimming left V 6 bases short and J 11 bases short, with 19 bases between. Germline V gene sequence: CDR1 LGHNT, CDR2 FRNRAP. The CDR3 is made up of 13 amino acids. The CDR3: CASGSGGRGRAFF. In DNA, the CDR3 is TGTGCTAGTGGCAGTGGGGGTAGAGGGAGGGCTTTCTTT. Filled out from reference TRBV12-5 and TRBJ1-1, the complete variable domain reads DARVTQTPRHKVTEMGQEVTMRCQPILGHNTVFWYRQTMMQGLELLAYFRNRAPLDDSGMPKDRFSAEMPDATLATLKIQPSEPRDSAVYFCASGSGGRGRAFFGQGTRLTVV.

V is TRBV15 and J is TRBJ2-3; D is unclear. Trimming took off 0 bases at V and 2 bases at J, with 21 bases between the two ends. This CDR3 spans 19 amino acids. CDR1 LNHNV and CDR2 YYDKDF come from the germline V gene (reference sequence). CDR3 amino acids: CATSRDTPFGSYHTDTQYF. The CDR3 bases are TGTGCCACCAGCAGAGATACCCCCTTTGGGTCCTACCACACAGATACGCAGTATTTT.

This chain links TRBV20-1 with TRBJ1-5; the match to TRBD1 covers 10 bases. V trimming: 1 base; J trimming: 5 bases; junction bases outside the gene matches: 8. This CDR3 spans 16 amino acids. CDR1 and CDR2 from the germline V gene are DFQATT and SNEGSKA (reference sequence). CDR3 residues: CSARVTGTGDYQPQHF. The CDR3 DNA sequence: TGCAGTGCTAGAGTCACCGGGACAGGGGATTATCAGCCCCAGCATTTT.

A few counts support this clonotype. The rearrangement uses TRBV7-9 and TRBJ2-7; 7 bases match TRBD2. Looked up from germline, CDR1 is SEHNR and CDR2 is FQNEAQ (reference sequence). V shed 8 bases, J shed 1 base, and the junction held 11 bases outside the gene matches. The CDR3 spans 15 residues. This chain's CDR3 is CASGSGSTSSYEQYF. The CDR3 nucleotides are TGTGCCAGCGGTAGCGGGTCCACTTCATCCTACGAGCAGTACTTC.

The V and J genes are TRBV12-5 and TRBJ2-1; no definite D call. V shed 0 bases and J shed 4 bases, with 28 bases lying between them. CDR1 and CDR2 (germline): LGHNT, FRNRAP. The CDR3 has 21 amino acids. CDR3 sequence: CASGLVLIGRTGPIRYNEQFF. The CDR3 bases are TGTGCTAGTGGTTTGGTACTTATCGGCAGGACGGGTCCGATACGGTACAATGAGCAGTTCTTC.

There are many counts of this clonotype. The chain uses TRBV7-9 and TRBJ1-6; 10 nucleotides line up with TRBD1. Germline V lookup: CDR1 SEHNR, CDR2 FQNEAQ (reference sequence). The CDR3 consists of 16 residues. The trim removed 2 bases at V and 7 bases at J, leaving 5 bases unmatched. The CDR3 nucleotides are TGTGCCAGCAGCTTACCAAGGACAGGGGGGAATTCACCCCTCCACTTT. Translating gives CASSLPRTGGNSPLHF.

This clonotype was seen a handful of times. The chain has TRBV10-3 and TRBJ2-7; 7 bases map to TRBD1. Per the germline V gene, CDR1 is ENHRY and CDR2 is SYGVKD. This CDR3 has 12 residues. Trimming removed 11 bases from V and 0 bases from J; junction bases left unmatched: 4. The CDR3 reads CAVGDSSYEQYF. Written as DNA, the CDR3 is TGTGCCGTCGGGGACAGCTCCTACGAGCAGTACTTC.

Here the CDR3 reads CATSRAFDSLDGYTF. CDR3 nucleotide sequence: TGTGCCACCAGCAGAGCCTTCGACAGCCTAGATGGCTACACCTTC. The chain has TRBV15 and TRBJ1-2, with D tentatively TRBD1 (5 bases). Per germline, CDR1 LNHNV and CDR2 YYDKDF (reference sequence). Trimming shortened V by 1 base and J by 6 bases, and 15 bases separated the two germline ends. The CDR3 extends over 15 amino acids.

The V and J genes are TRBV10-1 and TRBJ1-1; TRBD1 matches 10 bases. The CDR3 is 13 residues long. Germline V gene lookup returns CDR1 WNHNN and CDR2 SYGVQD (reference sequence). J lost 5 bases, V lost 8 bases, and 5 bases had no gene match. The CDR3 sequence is CASAPGQGTEAFF. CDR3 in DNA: TGCGCCAGCGCTCCGGGACAGGGGACTGAAGCTTTCTTT.

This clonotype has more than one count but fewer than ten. In DNA, the CDR3 is TGTGCCAGCAGTGAATATGTTCGGGGCAGGGAGCAGTTCTTC. Translation gives CASSEYVRGREQFF. J is TRBJ2-1 and V is TRBV2, with D tentatively TRBD1 or TRBD2 (5 bases each). The germline V gene encodes CDR1 SNHLY and CDR2 FYNNEI. The CDR3 has 14 residues. With 2 bases removed from V and 10 bases from J, the gap between germline ends came to 15 bases.

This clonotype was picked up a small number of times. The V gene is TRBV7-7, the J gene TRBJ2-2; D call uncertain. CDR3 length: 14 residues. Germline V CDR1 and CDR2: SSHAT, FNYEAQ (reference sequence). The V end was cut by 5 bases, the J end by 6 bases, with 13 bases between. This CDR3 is CASSPFTGSGELFF. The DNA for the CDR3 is TGTGCCAGCAGCCCCTTTACGGGCTCCGGGGAGCTGTTTTTT.

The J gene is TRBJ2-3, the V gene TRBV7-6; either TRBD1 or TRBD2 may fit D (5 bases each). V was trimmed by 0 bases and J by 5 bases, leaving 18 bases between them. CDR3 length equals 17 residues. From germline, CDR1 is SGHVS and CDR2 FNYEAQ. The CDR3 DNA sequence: TGTGCCAGCAGCTTAGCGCTAAGTAATTTGAGGGGAGATACGCAGTATTTT. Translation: CASSLALSNLRGDTQYF.

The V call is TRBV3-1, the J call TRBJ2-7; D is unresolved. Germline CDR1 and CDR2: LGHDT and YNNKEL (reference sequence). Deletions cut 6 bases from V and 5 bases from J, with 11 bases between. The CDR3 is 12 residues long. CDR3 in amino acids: CASSQNLNEQYF. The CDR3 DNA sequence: TGTGCCAGCAGTCAAAACCTTAACGAGCAGTACTTC.

The DNA of the CDR3 is TGTGCCAGCAGTTTGTTCCTAGCCCCTACGCAGTATTTT. As protein: CASSLFLAPTQYF. The rearrangement links TRBV27 to TRBJ2-3; perhaps TRBD2 as D (5 bases). Per germline, CDR1 MNHEY and CDR2 SMNVEV (reference sequence). The ends were cut back, 3 bases at V and 8 bases at J, with 12 bases in the middle. This CDR3 has 13 residues.

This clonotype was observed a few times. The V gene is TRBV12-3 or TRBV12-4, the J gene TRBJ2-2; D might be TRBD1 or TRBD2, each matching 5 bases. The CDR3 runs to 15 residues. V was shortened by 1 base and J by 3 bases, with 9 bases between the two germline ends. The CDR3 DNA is TGTGCCAGCAGTTTAGTCGGGGCCCACACCGGGGAGCTGTTTTTT. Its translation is CASSLVGAHTGELFF.

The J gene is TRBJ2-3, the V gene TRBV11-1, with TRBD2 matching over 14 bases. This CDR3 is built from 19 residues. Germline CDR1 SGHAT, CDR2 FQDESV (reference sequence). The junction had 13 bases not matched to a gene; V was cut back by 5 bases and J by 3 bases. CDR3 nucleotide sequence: TGTGCCAGCAGCCTGAGGACTAGCGGGAGGCCTCGAGGAACAGATACGCAGTATTTT. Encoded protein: CASSLRTSGRPRGTDTQYF.

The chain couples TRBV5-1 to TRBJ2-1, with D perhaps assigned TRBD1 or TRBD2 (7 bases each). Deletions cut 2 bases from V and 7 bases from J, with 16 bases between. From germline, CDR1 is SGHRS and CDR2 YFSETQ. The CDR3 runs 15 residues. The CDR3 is CASSFQGGALNEQFF. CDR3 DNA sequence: TGCGCCAGCAGCTTTCAGGGGGGGGCTCTTAATGAGCAGTTCTTC.

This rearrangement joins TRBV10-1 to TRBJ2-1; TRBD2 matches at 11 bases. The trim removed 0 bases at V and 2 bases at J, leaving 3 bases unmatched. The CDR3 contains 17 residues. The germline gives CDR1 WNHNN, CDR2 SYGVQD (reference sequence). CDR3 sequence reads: CASSESRLAGTYNEQFF. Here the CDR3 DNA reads TGCGCCAGCAGTGAGTCGAGACTAGCGGGGACCTACAATGAGCAGTTCTTC.

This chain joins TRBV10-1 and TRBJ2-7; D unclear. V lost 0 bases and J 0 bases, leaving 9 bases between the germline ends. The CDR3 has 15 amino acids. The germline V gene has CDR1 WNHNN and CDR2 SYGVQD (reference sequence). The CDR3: CASSESIRSSYEQYF. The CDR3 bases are TGCGCCAGCAGTGAGTCGATTCGGAGCTCCTACGAGCAGTACTTC.